Sequencing of this TCR beta chain was carried out in a study of STAT5B mutations in CD4+ large granular lymphocyte leukemia. Study-wide points: Compared with healthy controls (2/35), patient top clones favored TRBV06 (8/27).

The data were produced by immunoSEQ multiplex PCR, yet TCRdb's version contains in-frame clones alone and is incomplete. The sample gives tens of thousands of clones, 55% to 75% of which show up once; 0.55% to 0.75% is in the top ten. This clone was observed a few times. The target antigen is unknown. The germline gives CDR1 SGDLS, CDR2 YYNGEE. V was cut by 2 bases and J by 4 bases, with 15 bases left in between. The CDR3 is 15 residues long. V usage is TRBV9 and J usage is TRBJ1-2; TRBD1 is a possible D gene (6 bases). The TCR comes from a human donor in good health. Sequences were obtained from CD4+ T cells from blood buffy coats. The CDR3 bases are TGTGCCAGCAGCGTTCAGGGGTCCCCCTCCTATGGCTACACCTTC. As protein: CASSVQGSPSYGYTF. The full variable domain, its missing parts supplied by reference TRBV9 and TRBJ1-2, is DSGVTQTPKHLITATGQRVTLRCSPRSGDLSVYWYQQSLDQGLQFLIQYYNGEERAKGNILERFSAQQFPDLHSELNLSSLELGDSALYFCASSVQGSPSYGYTFGSGTRLTVV.